This T cell receptor beta chain came from a study of human T cells and chemical hapten exposure. Per germline, CDR1 SGHTA and CDR2 FQGNSA. CDR3 size: 17 residues. With V trimmed by 5 bases and J by 0 bases, 5 bases remained unmatched. There are many counts of this clonotype. Via MiXCR, TCRdb re-called the RACE reads, giving one row per CDR3 protein. The data contain roughly 50,000 distinct CDR3 sequences, more than 9% of them singletons. Stated time point: pre-sensitization, week 0. Treatment given: therapeutic diphenylcyclopropenone sensitization with weekly scalp DPC. The authors' total RNA extraction used unfractionated whole blood.

The V call is TRBV7-2, the J call TRBJ2-3; TRBD2 matches at 13 bases. Sequences were derived from whole blood, sampled in connection with sensitization to the hapten diphenylcyclopropenone (DPC). This clonotype was sampled from a woman aged 30 to 39 with alopecia areata. Some clones in this sample may be carry-over from other donors' samples. CDR3 nucleotide sequence: TGTGCCAGCAGCACGGGACTAGCGGGGTATAGCACAGATACGCAGTATTTT. Protein product: CASSTGLAGYSTDTQYF.